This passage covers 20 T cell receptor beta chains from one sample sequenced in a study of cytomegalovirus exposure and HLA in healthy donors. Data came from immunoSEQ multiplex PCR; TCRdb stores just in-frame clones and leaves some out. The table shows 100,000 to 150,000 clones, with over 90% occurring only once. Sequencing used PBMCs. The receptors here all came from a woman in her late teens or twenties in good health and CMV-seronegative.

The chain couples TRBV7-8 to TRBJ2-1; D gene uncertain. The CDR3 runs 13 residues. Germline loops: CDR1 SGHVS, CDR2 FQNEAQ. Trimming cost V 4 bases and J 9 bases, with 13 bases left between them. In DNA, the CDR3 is TGTGCCAGCAGCTCCAACTACCCGGGTGAGCAGTTCTTC. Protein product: CASSSNYPGEQFF.

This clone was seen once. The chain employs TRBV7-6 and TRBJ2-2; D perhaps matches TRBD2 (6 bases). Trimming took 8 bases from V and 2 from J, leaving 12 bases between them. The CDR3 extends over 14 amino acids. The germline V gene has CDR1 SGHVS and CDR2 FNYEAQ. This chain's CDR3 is CASRGGDNTGELFF. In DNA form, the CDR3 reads TGTGCCAGCCGAGGAGGGGACAACACCGGGGAGCTGTTTTTT.

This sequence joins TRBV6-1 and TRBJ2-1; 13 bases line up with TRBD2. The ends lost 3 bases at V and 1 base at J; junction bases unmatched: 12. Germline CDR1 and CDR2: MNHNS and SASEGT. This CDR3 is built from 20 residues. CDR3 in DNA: TGTGCCAGCAGTGAGGGACTAGCGGGGCGGGGGGTGACGTCCTACAATGAGCAGTTCTTC. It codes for CASSEGLAGRGVTSYNEQFF.

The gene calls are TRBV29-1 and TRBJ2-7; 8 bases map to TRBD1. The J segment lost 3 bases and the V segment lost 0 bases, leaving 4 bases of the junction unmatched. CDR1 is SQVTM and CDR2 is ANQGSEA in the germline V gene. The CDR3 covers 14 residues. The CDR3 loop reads CSVEEGQGLYEQYF. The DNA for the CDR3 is TGCAGCGTTGAAGAAGGACAGGGTCTCTACGAGCAGTACTTC.

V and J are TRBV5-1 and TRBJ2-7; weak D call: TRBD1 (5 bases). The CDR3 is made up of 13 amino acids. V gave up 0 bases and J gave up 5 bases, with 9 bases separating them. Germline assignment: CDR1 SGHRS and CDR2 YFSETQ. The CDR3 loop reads CASSLGAGNEQYF. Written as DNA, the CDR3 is TGCGCCAGCAGCTTGGGGGCAGGGAACGAGCAGTACTTC.

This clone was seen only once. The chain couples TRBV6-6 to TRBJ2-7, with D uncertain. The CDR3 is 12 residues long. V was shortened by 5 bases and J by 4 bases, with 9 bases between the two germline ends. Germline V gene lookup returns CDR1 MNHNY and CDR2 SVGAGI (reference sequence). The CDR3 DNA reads TGTGCCAGCAGTGCGTCGGTATACGAGCAGTACTTC. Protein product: CASSASVYEQYF.

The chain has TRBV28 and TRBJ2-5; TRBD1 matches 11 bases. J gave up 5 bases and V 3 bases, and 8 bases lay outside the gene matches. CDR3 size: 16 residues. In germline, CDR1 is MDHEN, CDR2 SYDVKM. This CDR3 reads CASSLTIGTGGETQYF. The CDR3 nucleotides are TGTGCCAGCAGTTTGACGATCGGGACAGGGGGGGAGACCCAGTACTTC.

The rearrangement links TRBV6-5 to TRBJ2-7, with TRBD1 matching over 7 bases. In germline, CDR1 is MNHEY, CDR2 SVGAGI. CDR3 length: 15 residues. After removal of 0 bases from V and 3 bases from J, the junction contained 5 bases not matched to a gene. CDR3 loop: CASSYSSGQIYEQYF. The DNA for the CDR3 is TGTGCCAGCAGTTACTCCTCGGGACAGATCTACGAGCAGTACTTC.

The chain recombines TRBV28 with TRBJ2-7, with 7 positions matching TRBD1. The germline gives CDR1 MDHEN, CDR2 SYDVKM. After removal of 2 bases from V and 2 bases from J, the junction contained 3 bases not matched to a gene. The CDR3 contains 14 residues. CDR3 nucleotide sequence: TGTGCCAGCAGTTTAACCCAGGGGGCCTACGAGCAGTACTTC. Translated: CASSLTQGAYEQYF.

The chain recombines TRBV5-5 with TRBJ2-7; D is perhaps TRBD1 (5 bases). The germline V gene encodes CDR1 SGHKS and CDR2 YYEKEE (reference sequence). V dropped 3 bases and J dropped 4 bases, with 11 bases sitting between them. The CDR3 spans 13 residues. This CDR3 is CASSWTSGYEQYF. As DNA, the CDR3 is TGTGCCAGCAGCTGGACATCCGGGTACGAGCAGTACTTC.

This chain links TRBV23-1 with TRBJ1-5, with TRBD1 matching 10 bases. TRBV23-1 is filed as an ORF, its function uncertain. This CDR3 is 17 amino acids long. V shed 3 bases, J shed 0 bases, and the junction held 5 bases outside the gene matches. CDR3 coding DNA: TGCGCCAGCAGTCACCTAGGGACAGGGGATAGCAATCAGCCCCAGCATTTT. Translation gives CASSHLGTGDSNQPQHF.

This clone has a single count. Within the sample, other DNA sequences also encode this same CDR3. CDR3 loop: CASSAQTGKVNYGYTF. The CDR3 nucleotides are TGTGCCAGCAGCGCACAGACAGGGAAAGTCAACTATGGCTACACCTTC. This chain joins TRBV9 and TRBJ1-2, with 7 bases lining up with TRBD1. Germline CDR1 and CDR2: SGDLS and YYNGEE. V shed 3 bases, J shed 2 bases, and the junction held 10 bases outside the gene matches. CDR3 length: 16 amino acids.

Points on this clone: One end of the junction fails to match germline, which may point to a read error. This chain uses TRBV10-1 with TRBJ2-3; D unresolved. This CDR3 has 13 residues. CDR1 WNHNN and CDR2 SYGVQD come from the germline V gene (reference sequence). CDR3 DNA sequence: TGCGCCAGCAGTGAGTCGACTTTCTCTGTACCAACTTTT. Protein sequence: CASSESTFSVPTF.

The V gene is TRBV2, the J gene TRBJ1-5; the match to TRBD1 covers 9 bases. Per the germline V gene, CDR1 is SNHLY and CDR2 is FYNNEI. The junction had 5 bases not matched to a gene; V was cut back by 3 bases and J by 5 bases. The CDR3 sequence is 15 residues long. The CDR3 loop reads CASSDVRTGDQPQHF. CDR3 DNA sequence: TGTGCCAGCAGTGACGTGAGGACAGGGGATCAGCCCCAGCATTTT.

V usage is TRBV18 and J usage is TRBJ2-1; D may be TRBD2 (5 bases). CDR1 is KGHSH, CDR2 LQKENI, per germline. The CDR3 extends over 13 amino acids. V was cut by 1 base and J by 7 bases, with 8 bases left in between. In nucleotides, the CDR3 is TGTGCCAGCTCACCACAACGGGAAAATGAGCAGTTCTTC. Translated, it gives CASSPQRENEQFF.

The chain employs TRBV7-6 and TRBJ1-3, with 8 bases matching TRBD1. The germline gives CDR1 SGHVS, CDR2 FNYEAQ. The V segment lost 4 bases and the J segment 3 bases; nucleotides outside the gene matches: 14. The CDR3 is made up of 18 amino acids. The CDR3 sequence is CASSSRRKDRAGGNTIYF. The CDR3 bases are TGTGCCAGCAGCTCTAGACGGAAGGACAGGGCTGGTGGAAACACCATATATTTT. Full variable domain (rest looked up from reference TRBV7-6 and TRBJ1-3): GAGVSQSPRYKVTKRGQDVALRCDPISGHVSLYWYRQALGQGPEFLTYFNYEAQQDKSGLPNDRFSAERPEGSISTLTIQRTEQRDSAMYRCASSSRRKDRAGGNTIYFGEGSWLTVV.

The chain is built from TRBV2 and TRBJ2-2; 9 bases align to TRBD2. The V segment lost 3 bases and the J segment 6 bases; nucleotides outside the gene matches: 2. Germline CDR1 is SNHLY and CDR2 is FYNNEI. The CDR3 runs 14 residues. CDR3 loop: CASSERGGPGELFF. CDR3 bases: TGTGCCAGCAGTGAGCGGGGGGGCCCCGGGGAGCTGTTTTTT.

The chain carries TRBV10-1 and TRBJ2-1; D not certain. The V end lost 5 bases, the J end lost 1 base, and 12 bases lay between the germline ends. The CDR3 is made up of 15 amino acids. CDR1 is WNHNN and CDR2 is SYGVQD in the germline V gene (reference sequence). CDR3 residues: CASSRSSVSYNEQFF. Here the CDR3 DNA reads TGCGCCAGCAGTAGATCCAGCGTTTCCTACAATGAGCAGTTCTTC.

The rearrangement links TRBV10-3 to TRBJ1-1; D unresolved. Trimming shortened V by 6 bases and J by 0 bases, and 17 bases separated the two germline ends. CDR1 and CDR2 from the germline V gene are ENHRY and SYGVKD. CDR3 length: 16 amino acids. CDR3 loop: CAISAKEVRMNTEAFF. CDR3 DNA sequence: TGTGCCATCAGCGCCAAGGAGGTTCGGATGAACACTGAAGCTTTCTTT.

CDR3 loop: CASGDSTYNEQFF. The CDR3 bases are TGTGCCAGCGGGGACTCTACCTACAATGAGCAGTTCTTC. The rearrangement joins TRBV7-9 to TRBJ2-1; TRBD2 might be the D (6 bases). This CDR3 contains 13 residues. V dropped 8 bases and J dropped 2 bases, with 10 bases sitting between them. Germline CDR1 reads SEHNR; CDR2 reads FQNEAQ (reference sequence).